The rows below give T cell receptor beta chains drawn from one sample of a study of memory CD4+ T cells and cytomegalovirus serostatus. Data came from immunoSEQ multiplex PCR; TCRdb stores just in-frame clones and leaves some out. Here the sample spans about 59,000 clones, 80% to 90% being singletons. Specimen: memory CD4+ T cells from blood. These receptors were obtained from an adult in good health and CMV-seronegative. Each CDR3 is given with its conserved first and last residue. The order of the fields is V gene, D gene, clone size, J gene, CDR3 length, CDR3 DNA, CDR3 protein. The D gene is left open where the match is weak. Some rows mark clone size as missing; the rest say once, few, many or name a class of expanded clone.

v_gene: TRBV5-1; d_gene: .; abundance: .; j_gene: TRBJ1-3; len: 16; CDR3nt: TGCGCCAGCAGCTTGGAAGGGCTGAGCTCTGGAAACACCATATATTTT; CDR3aa: CASSLEGLSSGNTIYF
v_gene: TRBV18; d_gene: TRBD1; abundance: .; j_gene: TRBJ2-5; len: 16; CDR3nt: TGTGCCAGCTCACCTCCGGGACAGGGACCCAAGGAGACCCAGTACTTC; CDR3aa: CASSPPGQGPKETQYF
v_gene: TRBV11-2; d_gene: .; abundance: .; j_gene: TRBJ1-2; len: 14; CDR3nt: TGTGCCAGCAGTTCGCGAACGGCCCACTATGGCTACACCTTC; CDR3aa: CASSSRTAHYGYTF
v_gene: TRBV7-2; d_gene: TRBD1; abundance: .; j_gene: TRBJ1-5; len: 14; CDR3nt: TGTGCCAGCAGCGTTCGACAGGGGACTCAGCCCCAGCATTTT; CDR3aa: CASSVRQGTQPQHF
v_gene: TRBV30; d_gene: .; abundance: .; j_gene: TRBJ1-4; len: 12; CDR3nt: TGTGCCTGGGGCGAGACGAATGAAAAACTGTTTTTT; CDR3aa: CAWGETNEKLFF
v_gene: TRBV27; d_gene: .; abundance: .; j_gene: TRBJ1-1; len: 14; CDR3nt: TGTGCCAGCAGTCGATGGGGGGCGAACACTGAAGCTTTCTTT; CDR3aa: CASSRWGANTEAFF
v_gene: TRBV28; d_gene: .; abundance: .; j_gene: TRBJ2-7; len: 13; CDR3nt: TGTGCCAGTCGGGGGCAGGGCTCCTACGAGCAGTACTTC; CDR3aa: CASRGQGSYEQYF
v_gene: TRBV6-5; d_gene: .; abundance: .; j_gene: TRBJ1-3; len: 14; CDR3nt: TGTGCCAGCAGCTTTCAAAGTTCTGGAAACACCATATATTTT; CDR3aa: CASSFQSSGNTIYF
v_gene: TRBV2; d_gene: .; abundance: .; j_gene: TRBJ2-7; len: 14; CDR3nt: TGTGCCACGGACCGGGACCTGGGCCCCTACGAGCAGTACTTC; CDR3aa: CATDRDLGPYEQYF
v_gene: TRBV7-9; d_gene: .; abundance: .; j_gene: TRBJ1-2; len: 16; CDR3nt: TGTGCCAGCAGCCGTTTAGGAGGAACACTTAACTATGGCTACACCTTC; CDR3aa: CASSRLGGTLNYGYTF
v_gene: TRBV5-4; d_gene: TRBD2; abundance: .; j_gene: TRBJ2-2; len: 15; CDR3nt: TGTGCCACCTCACTAGCGGGAGTCCGTACCGGGGAGCTGTTTTTT; CDR3aa: CATSLAGVRTGELFF
v_gene: TRBV9; d_gene: TRBD1; abundance: .; j_gene: TRBJ1-1; len: 15; CDR3nt: TGTGCCAGCAGCGGAGCGGGACAGACGAACACTGAAGCTTTCTTT; CDR3aa: CASSGAGQTNTEAFF
v_gene: TRBV10-1; d_gene: .; abundance: .; j_gene: TRBJ1-1; len: 16; CDR3nt: TGCGCCAGCAGTGCCCGGGATCGAGACACGAACACTGAAGCTTTCTTT; CDR3aa: CASSARDRDTNTEAFF
v_gene: TRBV2; d_gene: TRBD2; abundance: once; j_gene: TRBJ2-5; len: 16; CDR3nt: TGTGCCAGCAGTAACGGACTAGCGGGAGGTCGGGAGACCCAGTACTTC; CDR3aa: CASSNGLAGGRETQYF
v_gene: TRBV9; d_gene: .; abundance: .; j_gene: TRBJ2-2; len: 16; CDR3nt: TGTGCCAGCAGCGCCGGACAGAAGGGTAACACCGGGGAGCTGTTTTTT; CDR3aa: CASSAGQKGNTGELFF
v_gene: TRBV5-1; d_gene: .; abundance: .; j_gene: TRBJ2-1; len: 15; CDR3nt: TGCGCCAGCAGGCGGGACACCAGAGGCTACAATGAGCAGTTCTTC; CDR3aa: CASRRDTRGYNEQFF
v_gene: TRBV6-1; d_gene: .; abundance: .; j_gene: TRBJ1-1; len: 14; CDR3nt: TGTGCCAGCAGTGAGGGACCTACCTTCACTGAAGCTTTCTTT; CDR3aa: CASSEGPTFTEAFF
v_gene: TRBV14; d_gene: .; abundance: .; j_gene: TRBJ2-7; len: 11; CDR3nt: TGTGCCAGCAGCCTCCAATCGAAGCAGTACTTC; CDR3aa: CASSLQSKQYF
v_gene: TRBV18; d_gene: .; abundance: .; j_gene: TRBJ2-1; len: 14; CDR3nt: TGTGCCAGCTCGGCCGGGACCTCTCTTAGTGAGCAGTTCTTC; CDR3aa: CASSAGTSLSEQFF
v_gene: TRBV28; d_gene: .; abundance: .; j_gene: TRBJ2-7; len: 13; CDR3nt: TGTGCCAGCAAGGGAATCACTAGGGGCGAGCAGTACTTC; CDR3aa: CASKGITRGEQYF
v_gene: TRBV7-2; d_gene: TRBD2; abundance: .; j_gene: TRBJ2-1; len: 16; CDR3nt: TGTGCCAGCTCCCCCGGTTTCGCGGGAGTAGGAAATGAGCAGTTCTTC; CDR3aa: CASSPGFAGVGNEQFF
v_gene: TRBV27; d_gene: .; abundance: .; j_gene: TRBJ1-1; len: 15; CDR3nt: TGTGCCAGCAGTTTAGCCGGGACGCTCGGCACTGAAGCTTTCTTT; CDR3aa: CASSLAGTLGTEAFF
v_gene: TRBV6-5; d_gene: .; abundance: .; j_gene: TRBJ1-1; len: 12; CDR3nt: TGTGCCAGCAGCTCTACAGAACTTGAAGCTTTCTTT; CDR3aa: CASSSTELEAFF
v_gene: TRBV9; d_gene: TRBD2; abundance: .; j_gene: TRBJ2-1; len: 20; CDR3nt: TGTGCCAGCAGCCCCTCCCTCGGGGGGTGGACTAGCGGGAGAAGCAATGAGCAGTTCTTC; CDR3aa: CASSPSLGGWTSGRSNEQFF
v_gene: TRBV15; d_gene: .; abundance: .; j_gene: TRBJ1-5; len: 15; CDR3nt: TGTGCCACCAGCAGAGACGCTAATAGCAATCAGCCCCAGCATTTT; CDR3aa: CATSRDANSNQPQHF